The T cell receptor (beta chain) described here comes from a study of graft-versus-host responses after intestinal transplantation. Study at large: Anti-thymocyte globulin served as induction for all recipients, who then took tacrolimus and steroids for about three years.

This clone was counted between two and nine times. Irradiated, violet-dye-labeled stimulator cells, 200,000 in number, were plated with 200,000 CFSE-labeled responder cells. Responder CD3+CD4+ and CD3+CD8+ cells that were proliferating and CFSE-low were sorted after the reaction. Assay: immunoSEQ multiplex PCR; the TCRdb copy retains only in-frame clones and omits some. The sample has roughly 10,000 clones; around 32% are singletons. Trimming took off 5 bases at V and 3 bases at J, with 17 bases between the two ends. Germline V lookup: CDR1 SGHDN, CDR2 FVKESK. This CDR3 is built from 16 residues. This receptor was obtained from a human patient who was an organ donor for intestinal transplantation. Sequences were derived from alloreactive CD4+ T cells from a mixed lymphocyte reaction culture, sampled before transplantation. Subset specified: CFSE-low proliferating T cells sorted from roughly 6-day pre-transplant mixed lymphocyte reaction (GvH or HvG direction). The chain uses TRBV14 and TRBJ1-5; maybe TRBD1 (6 bases). CDR3 sequence: CASSLPIRDTNQPQHF. The CDR3 region has the DNA TGTGCCAGCAGCTTACCCATCCGGGACACCAATCAGCCCCAGCATTTT.